Included here is one TCR beta chain sequence, with context. What it recognizes is unknown. CDR1 is SGHKS, CDR2 YYEKEE, per germline (reference sequence). Trimming removed 1 base at V and 3 bases at J, with 5 bases between. The CDR3 spans 12 residues. Assay: immunoSEQ multiplex PCR; the TCRdb copy retains only in-frame clones and omits some. The sample consists of approximately 46,000 clones, roughly 86% of them appearing once. This sample stems from a study of OX40 agonist ivuxolimab in advanced cancers. Study-level points and caveats: Mean expanded clone counts were higher in CD8+ than CD4+ T cells.

This receptor was identified in an adult with an advanced solid tumor such as melanoma, head and neck, liver or kidney cancer. The rearrangement links TRBV5-5 to TRBJ2-7; D not resolved. Sequencing was performed on CD4+ or CD8+ T cells sorted from blood, taken in a trial of the OX40 agonist ivuxolimab. CDR3 nucleotides: TGTGCCAGCAGCTTGATGGTCTACGAGCAGTACTTC. Protein: CASSLMVYEQYF.